This T cell receptor beta chain derives from a study of blood T cell repertoires in COVID-19. For the study at large: Nucleic acid was either cDNA or gDNA, and it came from T cells, B-cell-depleted T cells, or PBMCs.

Germline lookup yields CDR1 ENHRY and CDR2 SYGVKD. Trimming left V 2 bases short and J 3 bases short, with 7 bases between. This CDR3 has 14 residues. Original handling: Amplification with reference gene primers provided the estimates of nucleated cell counts. TCRdb's copy holds only in-frame clones and misses some; the assay was immunoSEQ multiplex PCR. From that table come the V and J calls and clone size; the DNA was used to work out D and trimming. The sample lists 250,000 to 350,000 clones; 85% to 90% were seen once. Recruits, aged 18 to 89 years, lived in 24 US areas. The receptor was isolated from a woman under 30 with acute COVID-19. This chain connects TRBV10-3 to TRBJ2-2, with unresolved D. The sample comprised PBMCs or T cells enriched from blood (not recorded which). CDR3 nucleotide sequence: TGTGCCATCAGTGAGGGCAGTGACACCGGGGAGCTGTTTTTT. Translating gives CAISEGSDTGELFF.